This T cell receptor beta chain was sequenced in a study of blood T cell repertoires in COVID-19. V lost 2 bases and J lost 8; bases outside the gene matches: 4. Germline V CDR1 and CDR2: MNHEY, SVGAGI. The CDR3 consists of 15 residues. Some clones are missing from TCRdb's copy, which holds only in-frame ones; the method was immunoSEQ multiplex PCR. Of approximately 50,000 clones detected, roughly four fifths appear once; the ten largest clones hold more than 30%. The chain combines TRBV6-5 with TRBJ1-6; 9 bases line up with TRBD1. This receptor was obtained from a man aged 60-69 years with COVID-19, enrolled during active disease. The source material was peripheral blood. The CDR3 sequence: CASSYGDRVDSPLHF. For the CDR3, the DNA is TGTGCCAGCAGTTACGGGGACAGGGTTGATTCACCCCTCCACTTT.